This TCR beta chain was identified in a study of blood T cell repertoires in COVID-19. In the study overall: Acute and convalescent COVID-19 specimens originated in the United States, Italy and Spain. The analysed material was cDNA or gDNA that came from T cells, B-cell-depleted T cells, or PBMCs.

Trimming removed 1 base at V and 0 bases at J, with 7 bases between. CDR3 length: 14 residues. From germline, CDR1 is SGHNT and CDR2 YYREEE (reference sequence). Methods used by the authors: Counts of nucleated cells, estimated from reference gene primer amplification, were obtained. Here immunoSEQ multiplex PCR was the method, and the copy in TCRdb shows in-frame clones only, minus some. The V and J calls and clone size are taken from that table; D and trimming were inferred from the DNA. This sample has a few hundred thousand clones; around nine tenths occur once, and the top ten carry 5.5% to 8%. The sample taken for sequencing was peripheral blood. The clonotype comes from a man aged 55 to 70 who had recovered from COVID-19. The chain joins TRBV5-4 to TRBJ1-1; unclear D gene. The CDR3 is CASSLPVMNTEAFF. The CDR3 DNA follows: TGTGCCAGCAGCTTGCCGGTCATGAACACTGAAGCTTTCTTT.